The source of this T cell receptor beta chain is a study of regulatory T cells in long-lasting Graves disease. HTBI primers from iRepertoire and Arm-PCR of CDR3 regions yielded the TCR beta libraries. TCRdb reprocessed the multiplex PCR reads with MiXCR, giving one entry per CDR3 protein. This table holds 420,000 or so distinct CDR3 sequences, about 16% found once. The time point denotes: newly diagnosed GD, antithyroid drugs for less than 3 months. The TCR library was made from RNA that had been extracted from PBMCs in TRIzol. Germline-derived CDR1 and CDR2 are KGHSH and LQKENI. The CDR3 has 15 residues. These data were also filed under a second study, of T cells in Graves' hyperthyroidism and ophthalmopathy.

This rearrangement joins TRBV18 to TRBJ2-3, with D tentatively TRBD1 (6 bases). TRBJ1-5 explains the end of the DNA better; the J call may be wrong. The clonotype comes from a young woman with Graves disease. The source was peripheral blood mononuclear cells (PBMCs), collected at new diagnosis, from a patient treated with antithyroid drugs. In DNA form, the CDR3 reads TGTGCCAGCTCACCACCGACAGGTAGCACAGATACGCAGCATTTT. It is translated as CASSPPTGSTDTQHF.